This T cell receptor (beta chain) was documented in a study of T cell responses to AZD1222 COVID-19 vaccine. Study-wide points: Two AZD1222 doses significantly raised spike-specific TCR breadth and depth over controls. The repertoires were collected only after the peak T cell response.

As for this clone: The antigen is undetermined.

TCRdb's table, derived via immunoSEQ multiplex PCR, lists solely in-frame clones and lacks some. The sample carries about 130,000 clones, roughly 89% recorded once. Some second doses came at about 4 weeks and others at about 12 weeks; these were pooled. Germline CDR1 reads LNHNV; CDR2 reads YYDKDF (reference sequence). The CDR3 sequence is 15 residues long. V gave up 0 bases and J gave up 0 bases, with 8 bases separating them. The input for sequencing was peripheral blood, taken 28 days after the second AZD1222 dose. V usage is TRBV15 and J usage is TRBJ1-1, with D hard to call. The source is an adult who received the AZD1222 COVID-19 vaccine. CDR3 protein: CATSRDRAVNTEAFF. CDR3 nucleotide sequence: TGTGCCACCAGCAGAGATCGTGCTGTGAACACTGAAGCTTTCTTT.